These T cell receptor beta chains were read from a single sample in a study of blood T cell repertoires in COVID-19. TCRdb's copy holds only in-frame clones and misses some; the assay was immunoSEQ multiplex PCR. Of roughly 250,000 clones listed, 65% to 85% were seen once; the top ten hold 15% to 18%. The sequenced material came from peripheral blood. These receptors all stem from a person between 65 and 80 years old with COVID-19, enrolled during active disease. Each CDR3 is given with its conserved first and last residue. The D gene is left open where the match is weak. The size entry is marked missing in some rows and otherwise reads once, few, many or a size class.

size: NA; J: TRBJ2-1; D: TRBD2; length: 14; V: TRBV27; CDR3: CASSPSRLAGVQFF; DNA: TGTGCCAGCAGTCCCTCACGACTAGCGGGAGTTCAGTTCTTC
size: NA; J: TRBJ2-5; D: NA; length: 14; V: TRBV5-1; CDR3: CASSLAGTGETQYF; DNA: TGCGCCAGCAGCTTGGCCGGAACGGGGGAGACCCAGTACTTC
size: NA; J: TRBJ1-5; D: NA; length: 15; V: TRBV3-1/TRBV3-2; CDR3: CASSQDRVPNQPQHF; DNA: TGTGCCAGCAGCCAAGATCGGGTACCCAATCAGCCCCAGCATTTT
size: once; J: TRBJ2-7; D: TRBD1; length: 15; V: TRBV5-4; CDR3: CASSLASGTGGEQYF; DNA: TGTGCCAGCAGCTTGGCCTCGGGGACAGGTGGCGAGCAGTACTTC
size: few; J: TRBJ2-7; D: TRBD1; length: 14; V: TRBV4-1; CDR3: CASSYDRALREQYF; DNA: TGCGCCAGCAGCTACGACAGGGCCTTACGGGAGCAGTACTTC
size: NA; J: TRBJ2-3; D: TRBD2; length: 16; V: TRBV6-2/TRBV6-3; CDR3: CASSYSRDYFTDTQYF; DNA: TGTGCCAGCAGTTACTCTCGGGACTACTTCACAGATACGCAGTATTTT
size: NA; J: TRBJ1-4; D: TRBD1; length: 16; V: TRBV7-9; CDR3: CASSSKPTGQNEKLFF; DNA: TGTGCCAGCAGCTCCAAACCGACAGGGCAGAATGAAAAACTGTTTTTT
size: NA; J: TRBJ1-5; D: TRBD1; length: 16; V: TRBV5-6; CDR3: CASSMTGGWLGQPQHF; DNA: TGTGCCAGCAGCATGACAGGGGGCTGGCTAGGTCAGCCCCAGCATTTT
size: NA; J: TRBJ2-5; D: TRBD1; length: 14; V: TRBV3-1/TRBV3-2; CDR3: CASSAGQVGETQYF; DNA: TGTGCCAGCAGCGCTGGACAGGTCGGGGAGACCCAGTACTTC
size: NA; J: TRBJ2-5; D: TRBD2; length: 17; V: TRBV7-2; CDR3: CASSLDLSSGVQETQYF; DNA: TGTGCCAGCAGCTTAGATCTTTCTAGCGGGGTCCAAGAGACCCAGTACTTC
size: NA; J: TRBJ2-5; D: TRBD2; length: 15; V: TRBV7-9; CDR3: CASSSLAGGPETQYF; DNA: TGTGCCAGCAGCTCATTAGCGGGAGGGCCCGAGACCCAGTACTTC
size: NA; J: TRBJ1-5; D: TRBD1; length: 11; V: TRBV19; CDR3: CASQGGGPQHF; DNA: TGTGCCAGTCAGGGGGGTGGGCCCCAGCATTTT
size: NA; J: TRBJ1-1; D: NA; length: 14; V: TRBV9; CDR3: CASSVSGMNTEAFF; DNA: TGTGCCAGCAGCGTGTCAGGGATGAACACTGAAGCTTTCTTT
size: NA; J: TRBJ2-1; D: TRBD2; length: 15; V: TRBV6-5; CDR3: CASISSGISYNEQFF; DNA: TGTGCCAGCATATCTAGCGGGATCTCCTACAATGAGCAGTTCTTC
size: NA; J: TRBJ2-1; D: TRBD2; length: 17; V: TRBV4-1; CDR3: CASRRLAGESSYNEQFF; DNA: TGCGCCAGCAGGCGCCTAGCGGGGGAGTCCTCCTACAATGAGCAGTTCTTC
size: NA; J: TRBJ1-3; D: NA; length: 14; V: TRBV6-5; CDR3: CASLFSAKGNTIYF; DNA: TGTGCCAGCCTGTTTTCCGCGAAGGGAAACACCATATATTTT
size: NA; J: TRBJ2-3; D: NA; length: 14; V: TRBV9; CDR3: CASSSRSGTDTQYF; DNA: TGTGCCAGCAGCTCGAGATCCGGCACAGATACGCAGTATTTT
size: NA; J: TRBJ2-7; D: NA; length: 14; V: TRBV27; CDR3: CASSYRQHSYEQYF; DNA: TGTGCCAGCAGTTATCGACAGCACTCCTACGAGCAGTACTTC
size: NA; J: TRBJ2-1; D: NA; length: 14; V: TRBV7-9; CDR3: CASSPDPARGEQFF; DNA: TGTGCCAGCAGCCCGGACCCCGCACGGGGGGAGCAGTTCTTC
size: NA; J: TRBJ2-2; D: NA; length: 14; V: TRBV7-2; CDR3: CASSDGGGTGELFF; DNA: TGTGCCAGCAGCGACGGTGGAGGCACCGGGGAGCTGTTTTTT
size: NA; J: TRBJ2-5; D: NA; length: 15; V: TRBV7-9; CDR3: CASSLVVGGQETQYF; DNA: TGTGCCAGCAGCTTAGTGGTAGGAGGGCAAGAGACCCAGTACTTC
size: NA; J: TRBJ2-7; D: TRBD1; length: 14; V: TRBV7-8; CDR3: CASSYRQGVVEQYF; DNA: TGTGCCAGCAGCTACCGACAGGGAGTGGTCGAGCAGTACTTC
size: NA; J: TRBJ2-5; D: NA; length: 17; V: TRBV14; CDR3: CASSATKAYRAQETQYF; DNA: TGTGCCAGCAGCGCGACTAAGGCTTACAGGGCCCAAGAGACCCAGTACTTC
size: NA; J: TRBJ1-2; D: NA; length: 13; V: TRBV6-6; CDR3: CASSYSGGYGYTF; DNA: TGTGCCAGCAGTTACTCGGGGGGGTATGGCTACACCTTC
size: NA; J: TRBJ2-1; D: TRBD1; length: 15; V: TRBV5-1; CDR3: CASSPGQGPSHEQFF; DNA: TGCGCCAGCAGTCCCGGACAGGGGCCTTCCCATGAGCAGTTCTTC
size: NA; J: TRBJ2-1; D: TRBD1; length: 17; V: TRBV4-1; CDR3: CASSRRRAGQGDDEQFF; DNA: TGCGCCAGCAGCCGGAGAAGAGCGGGACAGGGGGACGATGAGCAGTTCTTC
size: NA; J: TRBJ2-2; D: NA; length: 16; V: TRBV27; CDR3: CASSSSITRNTGELFF; DNA: TGTGCCAGCAGTTCCTCCATAACACGAAACACCGGGGAGCTGTTTTTT
size: NA; J: TRBJ2-5; D: TRBD2; length: 16; V: TRBV5-1; CDR3: CASSAGTSGGLETQYF; DNA: TGCGCCAGCAGCGCGGGGACTAGCGGGGGGTTAGAGACCCAGTACTTC
size: NA; J: TRBJ1-3; D: TRBD1; length: 14; V: TRBV29-1; CDR3: CSVGTGGHGNTIYF; DNA: TGCAGCGTGGGGACAGGGGGGCATGGAAACACCATATATTTT
size: NA; J: TRBJ2-5; D: NA; length: 14; V: TRBV6-5; CDR3: CASSSRPTGSAQYF; DNA: TGTGCCAGCAGTAGTCGGCCTACAGGGTCGGCCCAGTACTTC
size: NA; J: TRBJ1-5; D: NA; length: 14; V: TRBV6-2/TRBV6-3; CDR3: CASSEFRVNQPQHF; DNA: TGTGCCAGCAGCGAATTCAGGGTCAATCAGCCCCAGCATTTT
size: NA; J: TRBJ1-1; D: NA; length: 11; V: TRBV20-1; CDR3: CSARDSVEAFF; DNA: TGCAGTGCTAGAGATAGCGTTGAAGCTTTCTTT
size: few; J: TRBJ2-5; D: NA; length: 15; V: TRBV5-6; CDR3: CASSLVTGVQETQYF; DNA: TGTGCCAGCAGCTTGGTTACGGGGGTCCAAGAGACCCAGTACTTC